This is a list of T cell receptor beta chains from one sample in a study of vaccination and CD4 T cells after COVID-19. What these receptors recognize is not known. TCRdb ran MiXCR on the PCR reads and lists one entry per CDR3 protein. The sample has roughly 15,000 distinct CDR3 sequences, about 55% seen once. Sequenced: CD4+ T cells from blood, cultured in vitro. Receptors originate from a human donor who had recovered from COVID-19. The CDR3 runs from the conserved cysteine through the conserved F or W. The order of the fields is clone size, D gene, V gene, CDR3 length, J gene, CDR3 DNA, CDR3 protein. The D gene is left open where the match is weak. Expanded clones get a size class; other rows say once, few or many, or leave the size out.

.	.	TRBV28	18	TRBJ1-5	TGTGCCAGCAGTTCAATCCGGGACGCCCTTTATAGCAATCAGCCCCAGCATTTT	CASSSIRDALYSNQPQHF
.	.	TRBV6-1	15	TRBJ1-1	TGTGCCAGCAGTAACCAACTAGACAGCAGGGTAGAAGCTTTCTTT	CASSNQLDSRVEAFF
few	.	TRBV20-1	14	TRBJ1-5	TGCAGTGCTAGTGGGGACCGCGTCAATCAGCCCCAGCATTTT	CSASGDRVNQPQHF
few	TRBD1	TRBV7-2	15	TRBJ2-5	TGTGCCAGCAGCCTCGGGACAGGGGGGGGAAGGGCCCAGTACTTC	CASSLGTGGGRAQYF
.	TRBD1	TRBV19	14	TRBJ1-2	TGTGCCAGTAGGCCAGGGGGCTGGGGCTATGGCTACACCTTC	CASRPGGWGYGYTF
few	.	TRBV10-3	13	TRBJ1-5	TGTGCCATCAGGGAATACCTCAATCAGCCCCAGCATTTT	CAIREYLNQPQHF
.	TRBD1	TRBV12-3/TRBV12-4	14	TRBJ2-7	TGTGCCAGCAGTTACTGGACAGGGACCTACGAGCAGTACTTC	CASSYWTGTYEQYF
.	.	TRBV5-6	15	TRBJ1-1	TGTGCCAGCAGCTTTATAGGACGGCTGAACACTGAAGCTTTCTTT	CASSFIGRLNTEAFF
.	TRBD1	TRBV3-1	14	TRBJ1-6	TGTGCCAGCAGCGCACAGGGGACGGGTTCACCCCTCCACTTT	CASSAQGTGSPLHF
.	.	TRBV6-1	13	TRBJ1-2	TGTGCCAGCAAGCGGGACGGTAACTATGGCTACACCTTC	CASKRDGNYGYTF
once	.	TRBV6-2/TRBV6-3	13	TRBJ2-7	TGTGCCAGCAGTTTCCCGACAGGCATCGAGCAGTACTTC	CASSFPTGIEQYF
.	.	TRBV28	14	TRBJ2-1	TGTGCCAGCAGTTTAAGGCAGCGTTACAATGAGCAGTTCTTC	CASSLRQRYNEQFF
.	TRBD1	TRBV4-3	14	TRBJ1-2	TGCGCCAGCCCCCAGGGGGGGGCTAACTATGGCTACACCTTC	CASPQGGANYGYTF
.	.	TRBV7-2	14	TRBJ1-5	TGTGCCAGCAGCTTAGGTTTGGTGTCTCAGCCCCAGCATTTT	CASSLGLVSQPQHF
.	.	TRBV6-1	13	TRBJ1-1	TGTGCCAGCAGTGATCAGGGGTTGACTGAAGCTTTCTTT	CASSDQGLTEAFF
once	TRBD2	TRBV5-4	18	TRBJ2-2	TGTGCCAGCAGCTTGGAGCCGGGACTAGCGGTTAACACCGGGGAGCTGTTTTTT	CASSLEPGLAVNTGELFF